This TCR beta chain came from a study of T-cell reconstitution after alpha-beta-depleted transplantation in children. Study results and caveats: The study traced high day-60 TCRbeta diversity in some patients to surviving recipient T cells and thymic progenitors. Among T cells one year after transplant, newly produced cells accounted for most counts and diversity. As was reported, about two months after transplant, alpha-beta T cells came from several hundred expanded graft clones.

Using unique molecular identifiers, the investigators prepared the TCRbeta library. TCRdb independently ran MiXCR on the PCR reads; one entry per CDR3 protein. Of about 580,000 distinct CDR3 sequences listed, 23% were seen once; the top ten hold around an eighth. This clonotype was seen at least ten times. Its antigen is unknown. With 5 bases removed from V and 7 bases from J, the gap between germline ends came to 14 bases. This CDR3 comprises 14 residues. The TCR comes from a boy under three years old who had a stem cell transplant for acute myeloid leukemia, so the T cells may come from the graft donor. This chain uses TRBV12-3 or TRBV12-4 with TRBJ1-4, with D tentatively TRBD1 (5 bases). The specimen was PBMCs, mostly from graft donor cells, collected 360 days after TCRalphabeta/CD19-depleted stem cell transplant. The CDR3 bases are TGTGCCAGCAGTCCCCAGGGTAGGGGTGAAAAACTGTTTTTT. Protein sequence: CASSPQGRGEKLFF.